The subject of this entry is one T cell receptor (beta chain). Its antigen is not yet known. No base-level quality is on record; no much larger clone is a single base apart. TCRbeta CDR3 regions were amplified from genomic DNA using the immunoSEQ Assay, a bias-controlled multiplex PCR. Under the source paper's analysis protocol: The number of nucleated cells in each sample was estimated from the amplification of reference gene primers within the assay. To quantify the absolute abundance of each unique TCRbeta CDR3 rearrangement, sequence reads were collapsed and filtered. For each sample, productive Simpson clonality was calculated by taking the square root of Simpson's diversity index across productive rearrangements. This immuneACCESS table, as held by TCRdb, lists in-frame sequences with V and J called but not all clones. Of the missing ones, under half trace to an unresolved V gene in checked studies; the others have no known cause. The D gene and trimming were derived from the DNA, and the V and J assignments and clone size from that table. This sample is represented by 100,000 to 120,000 clones; around 80% of them were singletons. Roughly 15% of the sample is held by the ten biggest clonotypes.

The collaborating institutions used their own protocols to collect whole blood in K2EDTA tubes. For TCRbeta analysis, collaborators shipped samples as frozen whole blood, isolated PBMCs, or DNA extracted from either of those sample types. V is cut back by 10 bases and J by 5 bases, with 5 bases in the junction unmatched. CDR1 and CDR2, looked up from the germline V gene (reference sequence), are LGHDT and YNNKEL. The CDR3 measures 11 amino acids from cysteine to phenylalanine. This entry keeps only the CDR3 DNA: 33 bases, framed from base 1. This sample is drawn from a study of blood T cell repertoires in COVID-19 (dated by TCRdb to the early 2020s). About the investigation overall: The collaborator samples originated in the United States, Italy and Spain and spanned the acute and convalescent phases of COVID-19. The material from the prospective study consisted of cDNA or gDNA derived from T cells, B-cell-depleted T cells, or PBMCs. Deeply sampled blood TCRbeta repertoires from subjects exposed to, actively infected with, or recovered from COVID-19 were included in the dataset. The repertoires were made available in a free public database intended to serve as a resource for research on the immune response to SARS-CoV-2. The samples were drawn from two sources: the first 160 participants of the ongoing ImmuneRACE study, and 1,000 to 1,500 subjects contributed by 6 global collaborators. The sample metadata nearly always contained a de-identified subject ID, COVID-19 status, age in years and sex. Where HLA class I and class II types were available, the types were taken from metadata supplied by the sample provider, not from assay-based typing.

Study-wide conclusions, independent of this receptor: The amount of clinical and demographic metadata varied by source and participant and was provided uncurated.

This TCR was recovered from a woman at least 80 years old with acute or convalescent COVID-19. The sample was peripheral blood. The sequence joins TRBV3-1 (or the pseudogene TRBV3-2) to TRBJ2-7; TRBD1 fits 7 bases in the junction. The CDR3 protein is CATTRGHEQYF. The nucleotides are TGTGCCACAACGAGGGGGCACGAGCAGTACTTC.